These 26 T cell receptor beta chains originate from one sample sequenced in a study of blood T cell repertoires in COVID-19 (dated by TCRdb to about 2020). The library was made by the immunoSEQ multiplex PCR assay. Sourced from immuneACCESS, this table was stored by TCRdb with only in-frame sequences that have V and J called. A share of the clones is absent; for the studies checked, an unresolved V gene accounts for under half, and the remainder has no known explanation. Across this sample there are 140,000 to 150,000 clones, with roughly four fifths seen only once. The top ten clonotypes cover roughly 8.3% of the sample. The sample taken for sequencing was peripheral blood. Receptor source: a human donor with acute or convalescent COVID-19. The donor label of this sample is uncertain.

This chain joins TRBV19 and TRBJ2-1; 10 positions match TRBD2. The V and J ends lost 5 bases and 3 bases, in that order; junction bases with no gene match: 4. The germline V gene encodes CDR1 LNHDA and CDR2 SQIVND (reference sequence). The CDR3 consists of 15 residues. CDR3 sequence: CASSFSSGGYNEQFF. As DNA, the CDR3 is TGTGCCAGTAGTTTTTCTAGCGGGGGCTACAATGAGCAGTTCTTC.

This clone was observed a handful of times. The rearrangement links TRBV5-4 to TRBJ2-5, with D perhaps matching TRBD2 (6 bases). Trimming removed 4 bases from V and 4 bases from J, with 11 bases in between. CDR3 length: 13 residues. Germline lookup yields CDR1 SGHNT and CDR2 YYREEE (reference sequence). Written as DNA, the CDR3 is TGTGCCAGCAGCCACCGGGACTCAGAGACCCAGTACTTC. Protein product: CASSHRDSETQYF.

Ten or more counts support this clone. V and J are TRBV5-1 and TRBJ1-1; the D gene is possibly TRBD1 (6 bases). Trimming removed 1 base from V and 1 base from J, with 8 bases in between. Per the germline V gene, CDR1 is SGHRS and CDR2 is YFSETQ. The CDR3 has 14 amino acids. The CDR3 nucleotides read TGCGCCAGCAGCTTGCAGGGGAGGAACACTGAAGCTTTCTTT. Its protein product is CASSLQGRNTEAFF.

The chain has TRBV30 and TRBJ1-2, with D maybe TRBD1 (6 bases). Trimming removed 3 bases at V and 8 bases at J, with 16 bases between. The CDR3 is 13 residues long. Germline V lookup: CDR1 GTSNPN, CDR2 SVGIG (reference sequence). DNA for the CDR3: TGTGCCTGGAGGCTTACAGGGTCTCGAGGCTACACCTTC. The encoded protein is CAWRLTGSRGYTF.

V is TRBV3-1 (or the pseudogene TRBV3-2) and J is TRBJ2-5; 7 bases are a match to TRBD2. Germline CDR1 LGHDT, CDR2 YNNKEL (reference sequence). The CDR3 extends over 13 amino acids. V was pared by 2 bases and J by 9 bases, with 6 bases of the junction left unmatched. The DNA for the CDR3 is TGTGCCAGCAGCCAAAGGGGAGCGGGGTCCCAGTACTTC. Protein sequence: CASSQRGAGSQYF.

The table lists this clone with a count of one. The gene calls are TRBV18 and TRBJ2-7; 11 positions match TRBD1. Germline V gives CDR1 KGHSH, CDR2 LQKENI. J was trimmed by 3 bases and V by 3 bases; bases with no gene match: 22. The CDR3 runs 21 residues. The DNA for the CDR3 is TGTGCCAGCTCACCCTATGGAGATGAGTGGACAGGGGGCCGATTACTCTACGAGCAGTACTTC. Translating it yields CASSPYGDEWTGGRLLYEQYF. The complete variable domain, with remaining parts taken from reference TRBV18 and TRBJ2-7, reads NAGVMQNPRHLVRRRGQEARLRCSPMKGHSHVYWYRQLPEEGLKFMVYLQKENIIDESGMPKERFSAEFPKEGPSILRIQQVVRGDSAAYFCASSPYGDEWTGGRLLYEQYFGPGTRLTVT.

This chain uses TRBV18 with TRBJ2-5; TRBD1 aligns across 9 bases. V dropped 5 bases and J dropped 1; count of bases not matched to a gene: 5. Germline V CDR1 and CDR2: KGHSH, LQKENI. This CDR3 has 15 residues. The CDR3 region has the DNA TGTGCCAGCTCAGTTTGGACAGGGGCCCAAGAGACCCAGTACTTC. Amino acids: CASSVWTGAQETQYF.

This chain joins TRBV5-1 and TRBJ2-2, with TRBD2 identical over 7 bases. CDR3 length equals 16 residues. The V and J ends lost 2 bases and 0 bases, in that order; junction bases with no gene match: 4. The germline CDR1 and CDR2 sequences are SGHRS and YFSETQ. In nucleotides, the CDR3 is TGCGCCAGCAGCTTACGCGGGGGAGCGAACACCGGGGAGCTGTTTTTT. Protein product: CASSLRGGANTGELFF.

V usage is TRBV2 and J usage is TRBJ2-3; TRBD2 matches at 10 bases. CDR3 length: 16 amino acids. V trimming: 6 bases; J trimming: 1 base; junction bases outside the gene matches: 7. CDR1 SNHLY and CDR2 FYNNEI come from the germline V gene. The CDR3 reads CASRKLAGRRTDTQYF. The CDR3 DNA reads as TGTGCCAGCAGAAAACTAGCGGGGCGACGCACAGATACGCAGTATTTT.

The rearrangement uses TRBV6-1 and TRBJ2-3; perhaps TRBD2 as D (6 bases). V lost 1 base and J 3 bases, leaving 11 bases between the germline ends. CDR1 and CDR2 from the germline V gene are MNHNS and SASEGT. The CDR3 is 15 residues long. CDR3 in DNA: TGTGCCAGCAGTGAAGGGCACAGCGGGACAGATACGCAGTATTTT. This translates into CASSEGHSGTDTQYF.

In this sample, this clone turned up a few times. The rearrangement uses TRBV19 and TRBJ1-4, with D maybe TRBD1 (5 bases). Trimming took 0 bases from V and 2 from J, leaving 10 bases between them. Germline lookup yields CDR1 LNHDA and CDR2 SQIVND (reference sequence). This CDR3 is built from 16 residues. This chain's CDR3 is CASSIEGAATNEKLFF. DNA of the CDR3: TGTGCCAGTAGTATAGAAGGGGCTGCTACTAATGAAAAACTGTTTTTT.

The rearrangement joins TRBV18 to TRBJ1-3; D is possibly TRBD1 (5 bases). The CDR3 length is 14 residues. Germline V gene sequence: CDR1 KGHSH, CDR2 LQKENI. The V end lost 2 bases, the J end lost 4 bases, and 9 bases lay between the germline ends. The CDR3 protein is CASSPGGTGNTIYF. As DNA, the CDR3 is TGTGCCAGCTCACCAGGAGGGACGGGAAACACCATATATTTT.

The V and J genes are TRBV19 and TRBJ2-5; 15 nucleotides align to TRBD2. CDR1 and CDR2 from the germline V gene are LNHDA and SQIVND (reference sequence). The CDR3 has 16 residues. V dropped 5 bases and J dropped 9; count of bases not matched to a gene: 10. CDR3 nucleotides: TGTGCCAGTAGTTCGGGACTAGCGGGGGGCCTTAAGGCCCAGTACTTC. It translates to CASSSGLAGGLKAQYF.

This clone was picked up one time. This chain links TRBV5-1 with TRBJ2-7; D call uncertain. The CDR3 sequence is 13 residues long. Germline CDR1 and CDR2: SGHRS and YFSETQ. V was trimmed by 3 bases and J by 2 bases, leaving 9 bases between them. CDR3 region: CASSSQSAYEQYF. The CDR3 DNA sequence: TGCGCCAGCAGCTCCCAGTCTGCCTACGAGCAGTACTTC.

CDR3 nucleotides: TGTGCCAGCAGCTTGGACAGGCTTATACAGCCCCAGCATTTT. It is translated as CASSLDRLIQPQHF. The gene calls are TRBV6-5 and TRBJ1-5, with TRBD1 matching 7 bases. Germline V gene lookup returns CDR1 MNHEY and CDR2 SVGAGI. With V trimmed by 6 bases and J by 7 bases, 9 bases remained unmatched. The CDR3 covers 14 residues.

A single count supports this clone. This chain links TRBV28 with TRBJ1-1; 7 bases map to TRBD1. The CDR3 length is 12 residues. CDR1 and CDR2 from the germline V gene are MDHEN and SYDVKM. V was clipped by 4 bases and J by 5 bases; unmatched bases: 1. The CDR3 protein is CASSYRGTEAFF. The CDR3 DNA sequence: TGTGCCAGCAGTTACAGGGGAACTGAAGCTTTCTTT.

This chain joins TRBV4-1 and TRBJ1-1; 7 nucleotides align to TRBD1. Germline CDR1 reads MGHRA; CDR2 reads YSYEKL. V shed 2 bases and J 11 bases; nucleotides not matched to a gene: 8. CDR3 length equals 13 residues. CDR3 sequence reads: CASSQNRGQRAFF. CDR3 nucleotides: TGCGCCAGCAGCCAAAACAGGGGTCAGCGGGCTTTCTTT.

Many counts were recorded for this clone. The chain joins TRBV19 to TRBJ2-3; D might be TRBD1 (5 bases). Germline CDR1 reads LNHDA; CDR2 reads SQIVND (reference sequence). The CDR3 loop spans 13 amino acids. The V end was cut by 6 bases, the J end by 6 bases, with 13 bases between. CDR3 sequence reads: CASRNQGLDTQYF. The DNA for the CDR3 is TGTGCCAGTAGGAATCAGGGCTTGGATACGCAGTATTTT.

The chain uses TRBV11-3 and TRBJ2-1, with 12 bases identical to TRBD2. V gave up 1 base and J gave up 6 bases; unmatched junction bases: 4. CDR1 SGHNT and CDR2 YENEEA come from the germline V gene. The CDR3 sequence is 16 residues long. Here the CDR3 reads CASSLGWTSGVNEQFF. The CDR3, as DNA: TGTGCCAGCAGCTTAGGATGGACTAGCGGGGTCAATGAGCAGTTCTTC.

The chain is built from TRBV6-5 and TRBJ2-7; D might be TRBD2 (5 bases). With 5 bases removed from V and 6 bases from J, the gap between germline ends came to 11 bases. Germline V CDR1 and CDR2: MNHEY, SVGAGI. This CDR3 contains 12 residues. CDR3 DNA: TGTGCCAGCAGTCCCCGGGGTGGCGAGCAGTACGTC. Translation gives CASSPRGGEQYV.

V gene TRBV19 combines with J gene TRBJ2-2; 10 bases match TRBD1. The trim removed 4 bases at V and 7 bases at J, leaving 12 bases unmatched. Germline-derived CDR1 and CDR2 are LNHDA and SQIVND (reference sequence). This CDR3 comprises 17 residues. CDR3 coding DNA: TGTGCCAGTAGTACCCGACCGGGACAGGGGCCCGACGGGGAGCTGTTTTTT. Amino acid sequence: CASSTRPGQGPDGELFF. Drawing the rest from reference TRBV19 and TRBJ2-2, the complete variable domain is DGGITQSPKYLFRKEGQNVTLSCEQNLNHDAMYWYRQDPGQGLRLIYYSQIVNDFQKGDIAEGYSVSREKKESFPLTVTSAQKNPTAFYLCASSTRPGQGPDGELFFGEGSRLTVL.

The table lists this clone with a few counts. The CDR3 protein is CASGKGGSGNTIYF. DNA for the CDR3: TGTGCTAGTGGGAAAGGGGGCTCTGGAAACACCATATATTTT. V is TRBV12-5 and J is TRBJ1-3, with D possibly TRBD1 on 6 matching bases. This CDR3 contains 14 residues. Trimming stripped 6 bases from V and 0 bases from J, with 9 bases between. Germline assignment: CDR1 LGHNT and CDR2 FRNRAP.

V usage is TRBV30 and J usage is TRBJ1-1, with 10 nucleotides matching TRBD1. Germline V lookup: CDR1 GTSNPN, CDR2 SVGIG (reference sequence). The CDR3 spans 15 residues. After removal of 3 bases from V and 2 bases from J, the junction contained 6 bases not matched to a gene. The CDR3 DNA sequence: TGTGCCTGGAGGTGGGACAGGGGTGGTAACACTGAAGCTTTCTTT. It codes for CAWRWDRGGNTEAFF. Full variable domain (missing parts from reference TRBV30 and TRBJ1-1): SQTIHQWPATLVQPVGSPLSLECTVEGTSNPNLYWYRQAAGRGLQLLFYSVGIGQISSEVPQNLSASRPQDRQFILSSKKLLLSDSGFYLCAWRWDRGGNTEAFFGQGTRLTVV.

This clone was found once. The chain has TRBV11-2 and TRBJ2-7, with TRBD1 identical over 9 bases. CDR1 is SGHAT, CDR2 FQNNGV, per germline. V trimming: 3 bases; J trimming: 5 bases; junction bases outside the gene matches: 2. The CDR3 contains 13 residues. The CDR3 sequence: CASSFTGGDEQYF. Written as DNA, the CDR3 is TGTGCCAGCAGCTTCACAGGGGGCGACGAGCAGTACTTC.

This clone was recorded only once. CDR3 nucleotide sequence: TGTGCCACCAGCAGTCCGGGACAGGGAAGCGACTATGGCTACACCTTC. Its protein product is CATSSPGQGSDYGYTF. The chain employs TRBV15 and TRBJ1-2; TRBD1 agrees at 9 bases. The CDR3 has 16 residues. The ends lost 3 bases at V and 3 bases at J; junction bases unmatched: 8. Germline CDR1 and CDR2: LNHNV and YYDKDF (reference sequence).

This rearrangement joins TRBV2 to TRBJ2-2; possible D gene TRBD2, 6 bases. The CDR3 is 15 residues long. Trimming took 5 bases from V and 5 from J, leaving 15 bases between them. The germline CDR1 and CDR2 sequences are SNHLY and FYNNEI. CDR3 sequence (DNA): TGTGCCAGCAGTTCCGGGGGTCTGTGGACCGGGGAGCTGTTTTTT. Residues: CASSSGGLWTGELFF.